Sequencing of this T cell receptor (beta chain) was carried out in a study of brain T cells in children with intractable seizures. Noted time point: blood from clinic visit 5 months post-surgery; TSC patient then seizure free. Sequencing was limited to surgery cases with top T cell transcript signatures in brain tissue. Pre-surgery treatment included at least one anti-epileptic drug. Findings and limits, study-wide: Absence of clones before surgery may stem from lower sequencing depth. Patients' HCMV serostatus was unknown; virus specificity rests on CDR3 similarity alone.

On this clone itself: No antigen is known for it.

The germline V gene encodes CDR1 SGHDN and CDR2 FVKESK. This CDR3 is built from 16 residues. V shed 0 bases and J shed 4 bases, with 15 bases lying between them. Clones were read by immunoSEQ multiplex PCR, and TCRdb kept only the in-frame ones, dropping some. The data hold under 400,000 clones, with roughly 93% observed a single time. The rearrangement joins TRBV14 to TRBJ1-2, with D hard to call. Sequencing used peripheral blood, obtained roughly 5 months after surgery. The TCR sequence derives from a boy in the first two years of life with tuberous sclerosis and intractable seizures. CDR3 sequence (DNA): TGTGCCAGCAGCCAAGACCGGCAGACGCCCGGCTATGGCTACACCTTC. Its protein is CASSQDRQTPGYGYTF.